This TCR beta chain was profiled in a study of blood T cell repertoires in COVID-19. The CDR3 totals 14 residues. Looked up from germline, CDR1 is MNHEY and CDR2 is SMNVEV (reference sequence). The J segment lost 4 bases and the V segment lost 4 bases, leaving 5 bases of the junction unmatched. Assay used: immunoSEQ multiplex PCR; TCRdb lists only in-frame clones, some missing. The data contain 150,000 to 200,000 clones, more than 85% of them seen just once; the ten biggest clones take up 2.1%. The sample taken for sequencing was peripheral blood. The rearrangement links TRBV27 to TRBJ2-3, with TRBD2 identical over 7 bases. The TCR originated in a man aged 70-80 years with active or convalescent COVID-19. CDR3 DNA: TGTGCCAGCAGTTGGGGAGGGTCAGCAGATACGCAGTATTTT. Protein: CASSWGGSADTQYF.